This TCR beta chain was documented in a study of technical replicates of blood from a handful of donors (TCRdb year 2017). About this clone itself: The antigen it binds to is not known. Base quality data are lacking; no much larger clone is found one base away.

Based on the germline V gene, the CDR1 and CDR2 sequences are MNHEY and SVGAGI. The CDR3 spans 16 residues, from the cysteine through the phenylalanine. Only the CDR3 DNA stays, 48 bases, in frame from base 1. V trim: 2 bases; J trim: 3 bases; unmatched bases: 5. The library came from the immunoSEQ multiplex PCR assay. The source is immuneACCESS, and TCRdb retained only in-frame sequences with V and J called. Part of the clones is not carried over; for the studies checked, unresolved V genes explain less than half of this, and the remainder is unexplained. The sample records almost 55,000 clones, 94% of which are singletons. The ten biggest clones cover 0.22% of the sample.

The chain is made from TRBV6-5 and TRBJ2-5; 11 central nucleotides agree with TRBD1. Sequencing was done on a sample of T cells isolated from PBMCs. The TCR comes from a human donor in good health. The DNA reads as follows: TGTGCCAGCAGTTACCGAGGACAGGGGGCCGAAGAGACCCAGTACTTC. The encoded protein is CASSYRGQGAEETQYF.